The clone carrying this TCR beta chain was counted many times. What it binds is unknown. The data stem from a study of CD8 T cells in ankylosing spondylitis. Preparation of TCR beta libraries was done by quantitative 5'-RACE with molecular barcodes. MiXCR, run by TCRdb on the 5' RACE reads, gives a single entry per CDR3 protein. The profile shows around 280,000 distinct CDR3 sequences, 15% to 25% of them singletons. V dropped 2 bases and J dropped 7; count of bases not matched to a gene: 6. CDR1 and CDR2 (germline): SGDLS, YYNGEE. The CDR3 has 14 amino acids. Study findings and constraints: A subset of motif variants has previously been described in the synovial fluid and blood of reactive arthritis.

The specimen was blood, either unsorted or a sorted T cell fraction (not recorded which). The clonotype comes from a male donor with ankylosing spondylitis or in good health (not recorded which). The chain recombines TRBV9 with TRBJ1-3, with 7 bases aligning to TRBD1. In nucleotides, the CDR3 is TGTGCCAGCAGCGTTCAGGGGGACACGAACACCATATATTTT. This gives the protein CASSVQGDTNTIYF. Full variable domain (remainder filled in from reference TRBV9 and TRBJ1-3): DSGVTQTPKHLITATGQRVTLRCSPRSGDLSVYWYQQSLDQGLQFLIQYYNGEERAKGNILERFSAQQFPDLHSELNLSSLELGDSALYFCASSVQGDTNTIYFGEGSWLTVV.